This TCR beta chain was sequenced for a study of post-analysis software for immune sequencing data. In the study overall: Clinical courses comprised relapsing-remitting, secondary progressive and progressive-relapsing multiple sclerosis. Notes on the study in general: The study found TRBV5-6, TRBV5-1 and TRBV20-1 among 4 or 5 TRBV segments more frequent in patients than controls. F measure showed strong co-clustering of same-batch samples. In multiple sclerosis, normalized Chao1 diversity was significantly below that of controls.

The CDR3 loop spans 11 amino acids. Germline lookup yields CDR1 LGHNA and CDR2 YNFKEQ. The V end was cut by 1 base, the J end by 5 bases, with 3 bases between. Libraries were made from TCR beta cDNA, and they carried unique molecular identifiers. cDNA molecules numbering 400,000 to 550,000 came from roughly 0.93 to 9.6 million T cells. TCRdb reanalysed the PCR reads using MiXCR and keeps one entry per CDR3 protein. The table records 350,000 to 450,000 distinct CDR3 sequences, around a third of them present only once. Turning to this clonotype: Antigen: not known.

This clonotype originated in a girl between 5 and 17 years old with multiple sclerosis. The chain combines TRBV4-2 with TRBJ2-7; D remains unclear. The sequencing sample was made of blood. CDR3 region: CASSQGHEQYF. For the CDR3, the DNA is TGTGCCAGCAGCCAAGGTCACGAGCAGTACTTC.